One sample yielded the 8 T cell receptor beta chains listed below, sequenced in a study of OX40 agonist ivuxolimab in advanced cancers. Only in-frame clones appear in the TCRdb table, and some are missing; sequencing was by immunoSEQ multiplex PCR. The table has almost 85,000 clones, roughly 84% seen once. Sequenced here: CD4+ or CD8+ T cells sorted from blood, sampled in a trial of the OX40 agonist ivuxolimab. The receptors here all came from an adult with an advanced solid tumor such as melanoma, head and neck, liver or kidney cancer.

The chain links TRBV4-2 to TRBJ2-5; TRBD2 matches at 7 bases. The CDR3 loop spans 17 amino acids. Losses at the gene ends were 0 bases for V and 3 bases for J; bases not matched to a gene: 10. Germline V gives CDR1 LGHNA, CDR2 YNFKEQ. CDR3 nucleotide sequence: TGTGCCAGCAGCCAAGATAACGGCGGGGGAAAAAAAGAGACCCAGTACTTC. This gives the protein CASSQDNGGGKKETQYF.

The rearrangement links TRBV5-5 to TRBJ1-1; 7 bases agree with TRBD1. Germline CDR1 and CDR2: SGHKS and YYEKEE (reference sequence). The ends lost 2 bases at V and 0 bases at J; junction bases unmatched: 1. The CDR3 length is 14 residues. The CDR3 protein is CASSFDRVNTEAFF. The CDR3 DNA reads as TGTGCCAGCAGCTTCGACAGGGTGAACACTGAAGCTTTCTTT.

The CDR3: CATSRRDSNYGYTF. In DNA form, the CDR3 reads TGTGCCACCAGCAGAAGGGACAGCAACTATGGCTACACCTTC. The chain uses TRBV15 and TRBJ1-2; 7 nucleotides agree with TRBD1. Germline CDR1 LNHNV, CDR2 YYDKDF (reference sequence). The CDR3 length is 14 residues. Unmatched junction bases numbered 2, after V lost 2 bases and J lost 2 bases.

V gene TRBV30 combines with J gene TRBJ2-7; the match to TRBD1 covers 7 bases. The CDR3 length is 12 residues. J lost 5 bases, V lost 4 bases, and 5 bases had no gene match. Germline CDR1 is GTSNPN and CDR2 is SVGIG (reference sequence). CDR3 amino acids: CAWKQGINEQYF. CDR3 nucleotide sequence: TGTGCCTGGAAACAGGGGATCAACGAGCAGTACTTC.

The chain has TRBV29-1 and TRBJ1-3; 7 nucleotides line up with TRBD1. Germline V gene lookup returns CDR1 SQVTM and CDR2 ANQGSEA. This CDR3 has 13 amino acids. With V trimmed by 6 bases and J by 3 bases, 5 bases remained unmatched. CDR3 in DNA: TGCAGCGTCACAGGGGTTGTTGGAAACACCATATATTTT. Residues: CSVTGVVGNTIYF.

This rearrangement joins TRBV4-1 to TRBJ1-2; D not resolved. Germline CDR1 reads MGHRA; CDR2 reads YSYEKL. The CDR3 is made up of 17 amino acids. The V end was cut by 0 bases, the J end by 0 bases, with 14 bases between. CDR3 amino acids: CASSQDSGLRANYGYTF. The CDR3 nucleotides read TGCGCCAGCAGCCAAGATAGCGGCCTACGAGCTAACTATGGCTACACCTTC.

The CDR3 protein is CASSPRPTDNEQFF. The CDR3 nucleotides are TGTGCCAGCTCACCCAGACCCACGGACAATGAGCAGTTCTTC. V is TRBV18 and J is TRBJ2-1; unclear D gene. The CDR3 sequence is 14 residues long. Looked up from germline, CDR1 is KGHSH and CDR2 is LQKENI. V was pared by 3 bases and J by 5 bases, with 11 bases between.

The rearrangement uses TRBV5-1 and TRBJ2-2; either TRBD1 or TRBD2 may supply D (5 bases each). Trimming removed 4 bases at V and 3 bases at J, with 13 bases between. CDR1 is SGHRS, CDR2 YFSETQ, per germline. This CDR3 has 15 residues. CDR3 sequence (DNA): TGCGCCAGCAGCGGGGACCCAACTCACACCGGGGAGCTGTTTTTT. Translation gives CASSGDPTHTGELFF. Combining the CDR3 with reference TRBV5-1 and TRBJ2-2 gives the whole variable domain KAGVTQTPRYLIKTRGQQVTLSCSPISGHRSVSWYQQTPGQGLQFLFEYFSETQRNKGNFPGRFSGRQFSNSRSEMNVSTLELGDSALYLCASSGDPTHTGELFFGEGSRLTVL.